The sequence of this T cell receptor (beta chain) was determined in a study of blood T cell repertoires in COVID-19. Study as a whole: The United States, Italy and Spain supplied acute and convalescent COVID-19 samples. Sources were T cells, B-cell-depleted T cells, or PBMCs; the material itself was cDNA or gDNA.

Seattle patient enrollment occurred during active infection, with longitudinal follow-up thereafter. This CDR3 region has 14 residues. V was trimmed by 4 bases and J by 7 bases, leaving 17 bases between them. Per germline, CDR1 SGHRS and CDR2 YFSETQ. As handled by the study authors: Scientists estimated how many nucleated cells there were by amplifying reference gene primers. Generated by immunoSEQ multiplex PCR, the TCRdb table keeps only in-frame clones and is missing some. The V and J calls and clone size come from that table; D and trimming were worked out from the DNA. The table includes about 97,000 clones, 88% detected once.

This chain links TRBV5-1 with TRBJ1-1, with a possible D match to TRBD1 (5 bases). This clonotype was obtained from a man in his fifties or sixties with COVID-19, enrolled during active disease. The source material was peripheral blood. CDR3 residues: CASSDTGSANEAFF. The CDR3 DNA reads as TGCGCCAGCAGCGACACAGGAAGTGCCAATGAAGCTTTCTTT.